The 25 T cell receptor beta chains presented below share a single source sample, sequenced in a study of T and B cells in COVID-19 patients. Each TRB amplification used roughly 220-550 ng of genomic DNA from blood. TRB rearrangements were amplified by multiplex PCR with BIOMED2 TRB-A/B primers. TCRdb called the multiplex PCR reads again in MiXCR, with one record for every CDR3 protein. The sample holds about 15,000 distinct CDR3 sequences; about 29% are singletons and the top ten take about 1.2%. Material: blood. These receptors originate from a human donor who had recovered from COVID-19.

This clonotype came up a few times. The rearrangement links TRBV4-3 to TRBJ2-7, with 10 bases identical to TRBD1. The germline V gene has CDR1 LGHNA and CDR2 YSLEER. The CDR3 is made up of 14 amino acids. The V and J ends lost 5 bases and 2 bases, in that order; junction bases with no gene match: 3. CDR3 coding DNA: TGCGCCAGCAGCGTGGACAGGGGGACCTACGAGCAGTACTTC. This encodes CASSVDRGTYEQYF.

This clonotype was detected only a few times. The CDR3 spells CASSRGPGESFSGELFF. CDR3 DNA: TGTGCCAGCAGCCGTGGGCCGGGGGAGAGTTTTTCCGGGGAGCTGTTTTTT. J is TRBJ2-2 and V is TRBV27, with D perhaps TRBD2 (6 bases). The CDR3 is 17 amino acids. CDR1 and CDR2 from the germline V gene are MNHEY and SMNVEV (reference sequence). The V end lost 6 bases, the J end lost 6 bases, and 23 bases lay between the germline ends.

This clonotype is medium-sized in the sample. An end of the junction differs from the germline gene, which may be a read error. The chain joins TRBV12-3 or TRBV12-4 to TRBJ2-1, with TRBD2 identical over 11 bases. This CDR3 contains 14 residues. The DNA for the CDR3 is TGTGCCAGCAGGTTAGCGGGGGGGCGGAATGAGCAGTTCTTC. This gives the protein CASRLAGGRNEQFF.

This clonotype came up once. The CDR3 DNA is TGTGCCAGTTGCGACAGGGGCATTCAGTACTTC. This gives the protein CASCDRGIQYF. The chain joins TRBV19 to TRBJ2-4; 8 bases fit TRBD1. The CDR3 runs to 11 residues. Per germline, CDR1 LNHDA and CDR2 SQIVND (reference sequence). The V and J ends lost 8 bases and 9 bases, in that order; junction bases with no gene match: 3.

The V gene is TRBV7-2, the J gene TRBJ1-5; D call uncertain. Trimming took 0 bases from V and 3 from J, leaving 9 bases between them. The CDR3 extends over 15 amino acids. Germline CDR1 SGHTA, CDR2 FQGNSA. The CDR3 nucleotides read TGTGCCAGCAGCTTAGCGAGCAGTCCCAATCAGCCCCAGCATTTT. This gives the protein CASSLASSPNQPQHF.

This clonotype was observed a handful of times. The gene calls are TRBV13 and TRBJ2-5; TRBD1 aligns across 7 bases. Germline CDR1 PRHDT, CDR2 FYEKMQ (reference sequence). The CDR3 is 14 amino acids. J lost 4 bases, V lost 5 bases, and 7 bases had no gene match. In nucleotides, the CDR3 is TGTGCCAGCAGCCTGACAGGGAGAGGAGAGACCCAGTACTTC. Encoded protein: CASSLTGRGETQYF. The full variable domain, with the rest looked up from reference TRBV13 and TRBJ2-5, is AAGVIQSPRHLIKEKRETATLKCYPIPRHDTVYWYQQGPGQDPQFLISFYEKMQSDKGSIPDRFSAQQFSDYHSELNMSSLELGDSALYFCASSLTGRGETQYFGPGTRLLVL.

This clonotype counts as medium-sized. V usage is TRBV11-3 and J usage is TRBJ1-4; 7 bases map to TRBD1. The germline V gene has CDR1 SGHNT and CDR2 YENEEA. There are 15 residues in the CDR3. Trimming at V came to 5 bases and at J to 8 bases, leaving 11 bases not matched to a gene. The CDR3 DNA reads TGTGCCAGCAGCCCCCGGACAGGCTTTGGAGAAAAACTGTTTTTT. Translated, it gives CASSPRTGFGEKLFF.

The gene calls are TRBV24-1 and TRBJ2-7, with TRBD1 matching 8 bases. V lost 5 bases to trimming and J lost 6 bases; unmatched junction nucleotides: 5. This CDR3 region has 13 residues. Germline CDR1 is KGHDR and CDR2 is SFDVKD. CDR3 nucleotide sequence: TGTGCCACCAGTGTTTCAGGGGGCAGCGAGCAGTACTTC. It encodes CATSVSGGSEQYF.

This chain uses TRBV5-1 with TRBJ1-1, with a possible D match to TRBD1 (6 bases). V was shortened by 4 bases and J by 2 bases, with 12 bases between the two germline ends. The length of the CDR3 is 14 residues. Germline CDR1 and CDR2: SGHRS and YFSETQ. The CDR3 DNA reads TGCGCCAGCAGCACCATGGACAGTAACACTGAAGCTTTCTTT. This encodes CASSTMDSNTEAFF.

In this sample, this clonotype is medium-sized. The CDR3 protein is CASTTGGQETQYF. The CDR3 DNA reads TGTGCCAGCACCACCGGGGGACAAGAGACCCAGTACTTC. The J gene is TRBJ2-5, the V gene TRBV27; possible D gene TRBD2, 6 bases. The CDR3 contains 13 residues. Trimming removed 7 bases at V and 2 bases at J, with 11 bases between. The V gene's germline CDR1 is MNHEY and CDR2 SMNVEV (reference sequence).

This sequence joins TRBV30 and TRBJ2-1; TRBD2 aligns across 9 bases. There are 15 residues in the CDR3. Per germline, CDR1 GTSNPN and CDR2 SVGIG (reference sequence). After removal of 0 bases from V and 6 bases from J, the junction contained 6 bases not matched to a gene. CDR3 residues: CAWSVSSGSGNEQFF. CDR3 sequence (DNA): TGTGCCTGGAGTGTAAGTAGCGGGAGTGGCAATGAGCAGTTCTTC. Supplemented by reference TRBV30 and TRBJ2-1, the full variable domain reads SQTIHQWPATLVQPVGSPLSLECTVEGTSNPNLYWYRQAAGRGLQLLFYSVGIGQISSEVPQNLSASRPQDRQFILSSKKLLLSDSGFYLCAWSVSSGSGNEQFFGPGTRLTVL.

This chain joins TRBV6-2 or TRBV6-3 and TRBJ1-5; unclear D gene. The CDR3 is made up of 16 amino acids. V lost 7 bases, J lost 2 bases, and 18 bases lay in between. Germline lookup yields CDR1 MNHEY and CDR2 SVGEGT. The CDR3 loop reads CASTSRVGARNQPQHF. The CDR3 coding sequence is TGTGCCAGCACTTCGAGGGTAGGCGCTCGCAATCAGCCCCAGCATTTT.

This clonotype was recorded a few times. The chain combines TRBV18 with TRBJ1-4, with D uncertain. V was cut by 6 bases and J by 0 bases, with 14 bases left in between. The CDR3 is made up of 16 amino acids. Germline CDR1 KGHSH, CDR2 LQKENI. The CDR3 spells CASSTLHNPTNEKLFF. CDR3 in DNA: TGTGCCAGCTCTACTCTCCACAATCCAACTAATGAAAAACTGTTTTTT.

V gene TRBV30 combines with J gene TRBJ2-7; D possibly corresponds to TRBD2 (6 bases). Per germline, CDR1 GTSNPN and CDR2 SVGIG (reference sequence). V lost 3 bases to trimming and J lost 3 bases, with 15 bases between them. The CDR3 spans 14 residues. The CDR3 nucleotides are TGTGCCTGGAGCGGGACGGCCGGGGGCTACGAGCAGTACTTC. It specifies CAWSGTAGGYEQYF.

This chain links TRBV7-2 with TRBJ2-5; D is possibly TRBD1 or TRBD2 (5 bases each). The germline V gene has CDR1 SGHTA and CDR2 FQGNSA. The CDR3 runs 14 residues. V dropped 3 bases and J dropped 7 bases, with 15 bases sitting between them. In DNA form, the CDR3 reads TGTGCCAGCAGCTTGGAGGTGGGGCTAGGGACCCAGTACTTC. This sequence encodes CASSLEVGLGTQYF.

This chain uses TRBV20-1 with TRBJ1-2; D remains ambiguous. The CDR3 contains 10 residues. Germline-derived CDR1 and CDR2 are DFQATT and SNEGSKA (reference sequence). The V end lost 4 bases, the J end lost 3 bases, and 3 bases lay between the germline ends. The CDR3 loop reads CSAMDYGYTF. CDR3 bases: TGCAGTGCTATGGACTATGGCTACACCTTC.

This chain joins TRBV7-9 and TRBJ2-7, with 7 bases identical to TRBD1. The CDR3 contains 14 residues. Germline CDR1 is SEHNR and CDR2 is FQNEAQ (reference sequence). V was clipped by 5 bases and J by 6 bases; unmatched bases: 10. CDR3: CASSPDGAGGEQYF. The CDR3 nucleotides read TGTGCCAGCAGCCCGGACGGAGCAGGGGGCGAGCAGTACTTC. The entire variable domain, with the rest obtained from reference TRBV7-9 and TRBJ2-7, is as follows: DTGVSQNPRHKITKRGQNVTFRCDPISEHNRLYWYRQTLGQGPEFLTYFQNEAQLEKSRLLSDRFSAERPKGSFSTLEIQRTEQGDSAMYLCASSPDGAGGEQYFGPGTRLTVT.

The V and J genes are TRBV11-3 and TRBJ2-3; D perhaps matches TRBD2 (5 bases). The CDR3 has 12 residues. Germline V CDR1 and CDR2: SGHNT, YENEEA. The V end was cut by 5 bases, the J end by 10 bases, with 13 bases between. This CDR3 is CASSVGPEAQYF. In DNA form, the CDR3 reads TGTGCCAGCAGCGTAGGACCGGAGGCGCAGTATTTT.

J is TRBJ2-1 and V is TRBV6-2 or TRBV6-3, with 7 nucleotides matching TRBD2. Germline loops: CDR1 MNHEY, CDR2 SVGEGT. CDR3 length: 14 residues. Trimming removed 4 bases from V and 8 bases from J; junction bases left unmatched: 8. CDR3 residues: CASSSGTTVDEQFF. The DNA of the CDR3 is TGTGCCAGCAGTTCAGGGACTACGGTGGATGAGCAGTTCTTC.

J is TRBJ1-5 and V is TRBV7-9; weak D call: TRBD1 (5 bases). The CDR3 has 12 residues. Germline-derived CDR1 and CDR2 are SEHNR and FQNEAQ (reference sequence). Trimming pared 5 bases from V and 8 bases from J, leaving 10 bases between. The DNA for the CDR3 is TGTGCCAGCAGCCGCGCGGGGGAGCCCCAGCATTTT. It specifies CASSRAGEPQHF.

This clonotype was found many times. This sequence joins TRBV18 and TRBJ1-4; D unresolved. The CDR3 covers 13 residues. V shed 0 bases and J shed 3 bases, with 2 bases lying between them. CDR1 is KGHSH, CDR2 LQKENI, per germline. The CDR3 loop is CASSPPSNEKLFF. For the CDR3, the DNA is TGTGCCAGCTCACCACCGTCTAATGAAAAACTGTTTTTT.

In this sample, this clonotype turned up a few times. The chain combines TRBV19 with TRBJ1-4; tentative D call: TRBD1 (5 bases). The ends were cut back, 3 bases at V and 5 bases at J, with 13 bases in the middle. Germline CDR1 LNHDA, CDR2 SQIVND (reference sequence). The CDR3 has 15 residues. The CDR3 loop is CASSIRPGSNEKLFF. CDR3 DNA: TGTGCCAGTAGTATTCGGCCAGGGTCAAATGAAAAACTGTTTTTT. Complete variable domain (other parts from reference TRBV19 and TRBJ1-4): DGGITQSPKYLFRKEGQNVTLSCEQNLNHDAMYWYRQDPGQGLRLIYYSQIVNDFQKGDIAEGYSVSREKKESFPLTVTSAQKNPTAFYLCASSIRPGSNEKLFFGSGTQLSVL.

The V gene is TRBV15, the J gene TRBJ1-3; 11 positions match TRBD1. This CDR3 has 17 amino acids. Germline CDR1 is LNHNV and CDR2 is YYDKDF (reference sequence). After removal of 0 bases from V and 6 bases from J, the junction contained 7 bases not matched to a gene. The CDR3: CATSRDKGTGGENTIYF. The DNA of the CDR3 is TGTGCCACCAGCAGAGATAAGGGGACAGGGGGAGAAAACACCATATATTTT.

This clonotype is classed as medium-sized. V is TRBV29-1 and J is TRBJ2-4; D remains ambiguous. There are 14 residues in the CDR3. With 1 base removed from V and 8 bases from J, the gap between germline ends came to 15 bases. CDR1 is SQVTM and CDR2 is ANQGSEA in the germline V gene. CDR3 DNA: TGCAGCGTTGAAGTTATAAGGGAAGGAGACATTCAGTACTTC. Translated: CSVEVIREGDIQYF.

This clonotype is medium-sized within its sample. The V call is TRBV11-3, the J call TRBJ2-7; the D gene could be TRBD1 or TRBD2 (5 bases each). The CDR3 loop spans 14 amino acids. Germline CDR1 and CDR2: SGHNT and YENEEA. Trimming removed 8 bases from V and 3 bases from J, with 17 bases in between. CDR3 sequence reads: CASRRREKIYEQYF. The CDR3 nucleotides are TGTGCCAGCCGGCGCAGGGAGAAGATCTACGAGCAGTACTTC.